This TCR beta chain was obtained from a study of T cell responses to AZD1222 COVID-19 vaccine. Turning to this clone: What it binds is unknown.

The study's findings and limits: Just 6 or 7 AZD1222 recipients were seropositive at baseline. Two AZD1222 administrations were followed by greater Spike-specific TCR breadth and depth. Clonal diversity was possibly underestimated, and white British individuals and females predominated among donors.

TCRdb keeps only in-frame clones here, not all; method: immunoSEQ multiplex PCR. The sample consists of about 130,000 clones, 87% of them appearing once. V gave up 7 bases and J gave up 2 bases, with 5 bases separating them. Germline CDR1 reads MNHEY; CDR2 reads SVGAGI. This CDR3 spans 11 amino acids. The V gene is TRBV6-5, the J gene TRBJ1-1; D remains ambiguous. The sequence derives from an adult in good health. This sample comprised peripheral blood, obtained on day 0 of AZD1222 vaccination. For the CDR3, the DNA is TGTGCCAGCACCCGCAACACTGAAGCTTTCTTT. Translated: CASTRNTEAFF.